This TCR beta chain appears in the sequencing data of a study of blood T cell repertoires in COVID-19. Across the study: From the United States, Italy and Spain came samples of acute and convalescent COVID-19. In each case, the material was cDNA or gDNA derived from T cells, B-cell-depleted T cells, or PBMCs.

Original methodology: Amplified reference gene primers provided the basis for estimating nucleated cell counts. Data came from immunoSEQ multiplex PCR; TCRdb stores just in-frame clones and leaves some out. Clone size and the V and J calls come from that table; the DNA yielded D and trimming. This sample has 50,000 to 60,000 clones, with 81% found just once. A Seattle source enrolled patients during active infection and followed them longitudinally. Trimming cost V 4 bases and J 2 bases, with 16 bases left between them. The germline CDR1 and CDR2 sequences are SNHLY and FYNNEI. This CDR3 is 16 amino acids long.

This TCR came from an elderly woman with COVID-19, enrolled during active disease. The chain employs TRBV2 and TRBJ2-3; D might be TRBD1 (6 bases). The source material was peripheral blood. This chain's CDR3 is CASSALGYRVTDTQYF. The CDR3 coding sequence is TGTGCCAGCAGTGCTTTAGGCTACAGGGTCACAGATACGCAGTATTTT.